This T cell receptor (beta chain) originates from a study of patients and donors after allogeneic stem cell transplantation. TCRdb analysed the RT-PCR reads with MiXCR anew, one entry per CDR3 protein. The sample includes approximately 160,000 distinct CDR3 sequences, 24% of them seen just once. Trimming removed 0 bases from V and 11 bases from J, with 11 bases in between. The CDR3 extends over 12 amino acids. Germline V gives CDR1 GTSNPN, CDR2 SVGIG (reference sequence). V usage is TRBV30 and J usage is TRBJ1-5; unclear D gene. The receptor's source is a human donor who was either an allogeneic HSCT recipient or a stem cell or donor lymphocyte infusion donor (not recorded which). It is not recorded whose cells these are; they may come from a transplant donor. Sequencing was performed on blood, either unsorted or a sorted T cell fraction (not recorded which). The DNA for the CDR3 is TGTGCCTGGAGTGTTATGGTTGGGGCCCAGCATTTT. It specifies CAWSVMVGAQHF.